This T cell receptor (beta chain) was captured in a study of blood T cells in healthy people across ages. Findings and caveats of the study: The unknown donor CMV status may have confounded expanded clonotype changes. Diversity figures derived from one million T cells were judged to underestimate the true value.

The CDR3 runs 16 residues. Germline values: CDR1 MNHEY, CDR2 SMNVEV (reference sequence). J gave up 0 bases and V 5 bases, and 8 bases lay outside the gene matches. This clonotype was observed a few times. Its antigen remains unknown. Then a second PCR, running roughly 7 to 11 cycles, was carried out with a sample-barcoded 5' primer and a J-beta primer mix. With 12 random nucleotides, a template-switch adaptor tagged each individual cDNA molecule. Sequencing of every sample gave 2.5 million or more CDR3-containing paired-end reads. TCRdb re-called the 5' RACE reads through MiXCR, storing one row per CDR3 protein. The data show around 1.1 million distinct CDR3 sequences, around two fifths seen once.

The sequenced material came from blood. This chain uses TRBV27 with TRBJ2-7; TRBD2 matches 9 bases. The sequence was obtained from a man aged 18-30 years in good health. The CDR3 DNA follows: TGTGCCAGCAGTACAGCGGGGGGCATCCTCTCCTACGAGCAGTACTTC. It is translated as CASSTAGGILSYEQYF.